The T cell receptor beta chain described here comes from a study of T-cell memory formation after mild COVID-19. Study at large: The study found TCR clusters largely donor specific. Study-wide findings and caveats: For contracting clones, CD4+ ones sat mainly in CM and EM, CD8+ in EMRA. Pre-infection memory showed some responding clones, and this suggested that cross-reactive memory joined.

TCRdb re-derived calls from the 5' RACE reads in MiXCR, one entry per CDR3 protein. The repertoire holds approximately 560,000 distinct CDR3 sequences, with around 15% as singletons. In its sample, this clonotype was seen a few times. The antigen remains unidentified. The germline V and J ends were trimmed by 0 bases and 3 bases, with 14 bases remaining between them. In germline, CDR1 is DFQATT, CDR2 SNEGSKA (reference sequence). The CDR3 spans 15 residues. This chain connects TRBV20-1 to TRBJ1-2; no clear D. Sequenced sample: PBMCs or a T cell subset sorted from them (not recorded which). The source is an adult woman who had mild COVID-19 (a few samples of this study predate the infection). Cell type and time point are not known. The CDR3 reads CSARDDYELYYGYTF. The CDR3, as DNA: TGCAGTGCTAGAGATGATTACGAACTGTACTATGGCTACACCTTC.